The 17 T cell receptor beta chains below come from one sample, sequenced in a study of T-cell reconstitution after alpha-beta-depleted transplantation in children. Construction of the TCRbeta library involved unique molecular identifiers. TCRdb ran MiXCR on the PCR reads and lists one entry per CDR3 protein. This sample has about 540,000 distinct CDR3 sequences, with about 16% found just once. The source was PBMCs from the stem cell graft donor, collected from the stem cell graft. The receptors were gathered from a human donor who donated a stem cell graft to a child with acute lymphoblastic leukemia.

The table lists this clonotype with many counts. The chain links TRBV9 to TRBJ2-5; 10 bases agree with TRBD2. CDR3 length equals 16 residues. The germline V gene has CDR1 SGDLS and CDR2 YYNGEE. The junction had 4 bases not matched to a gene; V was cut back by 0 bases and J by 2 bases. CDR3 nucleotide sequence: TGTGCCAGCAGCGTAGCTCCTAGCGGGAGACAAGAGACCCAGTACTTC. It codes for CASSVAPSGRQETQYF.

Remarks on this clonotype: An end of the junction differs from the germline gene, which may be a read error. The rearrangement joins TRBV12-3 or TRBV12-4 to TRBJ2-1, with 9 bases lining up with TRBD2. The CDR3 totals 16 residues. The CDR3 loop is CVSSDPFSGSTREQFF. DNA for the CDR3: TGTGTCAGCAGCGATCCGTTTAGCGGGAGTACAAGGGAGCAGTTCTTC.

This clonotype was observed a handful of times. The chain carries TRBV29-1 and TRBJ1-3; D remains unclear. CDR1 and CDR2 (germline): SQVTM, ANQGSEA. V was pared by 5 bases and J by 4 bases, with 15 bases between. There are 14 residues in the CDR3. The CDR3 loop reads CSVPDWTDGNTIYF. The CDR3 DNA reads as TGCAGCGTTCCCGATTGGACGGACGGAAACACCATATATTTT.

This clonotype occurred a few times. The chain is built from TRBV5-1 and TRBJ2-6, with a weak D call TRBD2 (5 bases). This CDR3 contains 18 residues. CDR1 is SGHRS, CDR2 YFSETQ, per germline. The V end lost 3 bases, the J end lost 0 bases, and 16 bases lay between the germline ends. Here the CDR3 reads CASSSLRASSSGANVLTF. Here the CDR3 DNA reads TGCGCCAGCAGCTCGCTGAGGGCTAGTAGCTCTGGGGCCAACGTCCTGACTTTC.

Only a few counts were recorded for this clonotype. The V gene is TRBV7-3, the J gene TRBJ2-1, with 15 bases fitting TRBD2. The V and J ends lost 4 bases and 1 base, in that order; junction bases with no gene match: 5. Germline V gene data show CDR1 as SGHTA and CDR2 as FQGTGA. The CDR3 has 18 residues. The CDR3 DNA is TGTGCCAGCAGCTCCGGACTAGCGGGAGGGCCGTCCTACAATGAGCAGTTCTTC. Residues: CASSSGLAGGPSYNEQFF. The full variable domain, completed using reference TRBV7-3 and TRBJ2-1, is GAGVSQTPSNKVTEKGKYVELRCDPISGHTALYWYRQSLGQGPEFLIYFQGTGAADDSGLPNDRFFAVRPEGSVSTLKIQRTERGDSAVYLCASSSGLAGGPSYNEQFFGPGTRLTVL.

Many counts were recorded for this clonotype. The chain couples TRBV19 to TRBJ2-7; no clear D. This CDR3 is 13 amino acids long. Germline values: CDR1 LNHDA, CDR2 SQIVND (reference sequence). Trimming left V 3 bases short and J 3 bases short, with 9 bases between. CDR3 nucleotides: TGTGCCAGTAGTATCGCGTCGAGCTACGAGCAGTACTTC. Protein: CASSIASSYEQYF.

The chain has TRBV6-5 and TRBJ2-3; 7 bases map to TRBD2. The V segment lost 4 bases and the J segment 5 bases; nucleotides outside the gene matches: 12. CDR3 size: 16 residues. Germline loops: CDR1 MNHEY, CDR2 SVGAGI. This chain's CDR3 is CASSSLAGVRIDTQYF. The CDR3 DNA reads as TGTGCCAGCAGTTCCCTGGCGGGAGTTCGAATAGATACGCAGTATTTT.

There are a few counts of this clonotype. This chain uses TRBV7-9 with TRBJ1-1; possible D gene TRBD1, 6 bases. In germline, CDR1 is SEHNR, CDR2 FQNEAQ (reference sequence). V dropped 5 bases and J dropped 3 bases, with 13 bases sitting between them. The CDR3 spans 14 residues. The CDR3 loop reads CASSAAGADTEAFF. CDR3 in DNA: TGTGCCAGCAGCGCCGCGGGGGCGGACACTGAAGCTTTCTTT.

This sequence joins TRBV5-1 and TRBJ2-7, with TRBD2 matching over 7 bases. The length of the CDR3 is 13 residues. V lost 4 bases, J lost 3 bases, and 4 bases stayed unmatched. Germline assignment: CDR1 SGHRS and CDR2 YFSETQ. The CDR3 DNA follows: TGCGCCAGCAGCCTTAGCGGGCTCTACGAGCAGTACTTC. It specifies CASSLSGLYEQYF. Based on the CDR3 plus reference TRBV5-1 and TRBJ2-7, the full variable domain is KAGVTQTPRYLIKTRGQQVTLSCSPISGHRSVSWYQQTPGQGLQFLFEYFSETQRNKGNFPGRFSGRQFSNSRSEMNVSTLELGDSALYLCASSLSGLYEQYFGPGTRLTVT.

The chain carries TRBV4-1 and TRBJ2-1; D may be TRBD2 (5 bases). The germline V and J ends were trimmed by 5 bases and 3 bases, with 23 bases remaining between them. The CDR3 is made up of 18 amino acids. From germline, CDR1 is MGHRA and CDR2 YSYEKL. The DNA for the CDR3 is TGCGCCAGCAGCTTAAGCGGCCCTAACGCTCTACTCTACAATGAGCAGTTCTTC. Its translation is CASSLSGPNALLYNEQFF.

This sequence joins TRBV5-1 and TRBJ1-1; D uncertain. Trimming shortened V by 6 bases and J by 4 bases, and 13 bases separated the two germline ends. CDR1 SGHRS and CDR2 YFSETQ come from the germline V gene. This CDR3 region has 13 residues. CDR3 DNA sequence: TGCGCCAGCAAGTCCGGGGAACGCACTGAAGCTTTCTTT. This sequence encodes CASKSGERTEAFF.

This sequence joins TRBV7-9 and TRBJ1-6; the D gene is possibly TRBD1 (5 bases). CDR1 and CDR2 from the germline V gene are SEHNR and FQNEAQ (reference sequence). The V and J ends lost 5 bases and 11 bases respectively, with 22 bases between them. This CDR3 has 16 residues. In nucleotides, the CDR3 is TGTGCCAGCAGCCCCGCAAGGGGCCAGATCGTTCCACCCCTCCACTTT. It yields the protein CASSPARGQIVPPLHF.

The sample holds a few counts of this clonotype. CDR3 nucleotide sequence: TGTGCCAGCAGCTGGACCGGGACTAGCGGGAGGGCCGATACGCAGTATTTT. This encodes CASSWTGTSGRADTQYF. The chain joins TRBV6-1 to TRBJ2-3; 16 bases match TRBD2. CDR1 is MNHNS and CDR2 is SASEGT in the germline V gene. V was pared by 6 bases and J by 6 bases, with 9 bases of the junction left unmatched. The CDR3 has 17 residues.

For this clonotype: A read error may produce the germline difference seen at one junction end. The genes are TRBV4-1 and TRBJ2-2; the D gene is possibly TRBD2 (5 bases). Germline V gene sequence: CDR1 MGHRA, CDR2 YSYEKL. This CDR3 region has 14 residues. The chain's CDR3 is CASSEYANTGELIF. CDR3 coding DNA: TGCGCCAGCAGTGAGTATGCGAACACCGGGGAGCTGATTTTT.

J is TRBJ2-3 and V is TRBV5-6, with D perhaps matching TRBD2 (5 bases). V lost 0 bases and J 2 bases, leaving 10 bases between the germline ends. Germline V gene data show CDR1 as SGHDT and CDR2 as YYEEEE. This CDR3 is built from 15 residues. The CDR3 sequence: CASSLGPSNTDTQYF. The CDR3 DNA is TGTGCCAGCAGCTTGGGTCCTAGCAACACAGATACGCAGTATTTT.

This clonotype was detected a few times. The rearrangement links TRBV4-1 to TRBJ2-6; 8 bases match TRBD1. J lost 1 base, V lost 3 bases, and 5 bases had no gene match. CDR1 and CDR2 from the germline V gene are MGHRA and YSYEKL. This CDR3 has 17 residues. For the CDR3, the DNA is TGCGCCAGCAGCCAGCAGACAGGGGTTTCTGGGGCCAACGTCCTGACTTTC. Translation gives CASSQQTGVSGANVLTF.

This clonotype was observed at least ten times. The chain recombines TRBV5-1 with TRBJ2-2; no firm D call. This CDR3 spans 12 amino acids. Trimming removed 0 bases at V and 6 bases at J, with 3 bases between. In germline, CDR1 is SGHRS, CDR2 YFSETQ. The CDR3 protein is CASSLVSGELFF. The CDR3 nucleotides are TGCGCCAGCAGCTTGGTCTCCGGGGAGCTGTTTTTT.